This T cell receptor beta chain was captured by sequencing in a study of human T cells and chemical hapten exposure. Study-wide results and limits: Large CDR3 similarity clusters arose significantly more often from expanded TCRs than from controls. PT1 expanded TCR counts and patch test score were linked, and their correlation was positive.

This sample's time point: patch test 3, about 24 weeks after DPC sensitization. Treatment indicated: therapeutic diphenylcyclopropenone sensitization with weekly scalp DPC. Blood, whole and unfractionated, served as the source for total RNA extraction. Participating donors were patients with alopecia, aged 18 to 70 years, considered appropriate candidates for DPC. About this clonotype itself: Its matching antigen is unknown.

V was cut by 8 bases and J by 2 bases, with 4 bases left in between. CDR3 length: 12 residues. Germline lookup yields CDR1 MDHEN and CDR2 SYDVKM. MiXCR, run by TCRdb on the RACE reads, gives a single entry per CDR3 protein. Altogether some 36,000 distinct CDR3 sequences are present, 9% to 9.5% being singletons, with the ten largest covering roughly 27%. The chain uses TRBV28 and TRBJ2-6; D not certain. The source was whole blood, collected in connection with sensitization to the hapten diphenylcyclopropenone (DPC). The receptor comes from a man aged 50 or older with alopecia areata. Some clones in this sample may be carry-over from other donors' samples. CDR3 DNA sequence: TGTGCCAGCGGAACTGGGGCCAACGTCCTGACTTTC. As protein: CASGTGANVLTF.